This TCR beta chain emerged from a study of cytomegalovirus exposure and HLA in healthy donors. Study summary: HLA-typed donors contributed 65 million to 85 million unique TCRs, which were held in an early data release. Study-wide findings and caveats: Analyses of presence/absence relied on an assumption of roughly uniform sequencing depth across donors. Follow-up analysis later connected one missense variant in DCLRE1C with trimming of TCR beta V- and J-genes.

Primers: 60 Vbeta forward and 13 Jbeta reverse. Profiling relied on immunoSEQ multiplex PCR, and the TCRdb table lists in-frame clones only, not all of them. The sample contains around 190,000 clones, approximately 80% of which appear only once. V trimming: 2 bases; J trimming: 4 bases; junction bases outside the gene matches: 8. Germline V gene data show CDR1 as SNHLY and CDR2 as FYNNEI. This CDR3 spans 16 amino acids. These donors counted as nominally healthy when sampled, but unrecorded immune exposures were likely. The sample holds one count of this clone. The antigen is unknown. Sequencing was performed on PBMCs. The chain employs TRBV2 and TRBJ1-5; 7 bases are a match to TRBD1. The clonotype was recovered from a woman in her 30s in good health and CMV-seropositive. CDR3 region: CASSERGQGANQPQHF. The CDR3 DNA sequence: TGTGCCAGCAGTGAAAGGGGGCAGGGAGCTAATCAGCCCCAGCATTTT.